The rows below give T cell receptor beta chains drawn from one sample of a study of blood T cells in healthy people across ages. Via MiXCR, TCRdb re-called the 5' RACE reads, giving one row per CDR3 protein. The sample includes about 1,500,000 distinct CDR3 sequences, approximately 30% seen only once; the top ten take more than 6%. The sample consisted of blood. These receptors originate from a young woman in good health. CDR3s include the opening cysteine and the closing phenylalanine or tryptophan. Each record gives: clone size, D gene, V gene, J gene, CDR3 protein, CDR3 DNA. A D gene is named only where the DNA matches it firmly. Size is omitted from some rows. Given values are once, few, many or a class for expanded clones.

few	NA	TRBV24-1	TRBJ1-6	CATSDEYGSPLHF	TGTGCCACCAGTGACGAGTACGGCTCACCCCTCCACTTT
few	TRBD2	TRBV4-3	TRBJ2-1	CASSPGLAGGWANEQFF	TGCGCCAGCAGCCCAGGACTAGCCGGGGGATGGGCCAATGAGCAGTTCTTC
NA	NA	TRBV7-2	TRBJ2-7	CASSSPTRLYEQYF	TGTGCCAGCAGCTCACCCACGCGGCTCTACGAGCAGTACTTC
NA	NA	TRBV30	TRBJ1-5	CAWNRHGGASNQPQHF	TGTGCCTGGAATCGTCATGGAGGAGCCAGCAATCAGCCCCAGCATTTT
NA	TRBD1	TRBV2	TRBJ1-6	CASSEGTEIGSPLHF	TGTGCCAGCAGTGAGGGGACAGAGATAGGTTCACCCCTCCACTTT
NA	NA	TRBV7-9	TRBJ1-2	CASSLKTYGYTF	TGTGCCAGCAGCTTAAAGACCTATGGCTACACCTTC
many	TRBD1	TRBV29-1	TRBJ2-7	CSRRTGTGSPYEQYF	TGCAGCAGGAGGACCGGGACAGGGAGCCCCTACGAGCAGTACTTC
few	NA	TRBV6-1	TRBJ1-5	CASSEFGRAHQPQHF	TGTGCCAGCAGTGAATTCGGCAGGGCTCATCAGCCCCAGCATTTT
few	TRBD1	TRBV5-1	TRBJ2-3	CASSSTTGTDFADTQYF	TGCGCCAGCAGCTCGACTACCGGGACAGATTTCGCAGATACGCAGTATTTT
few	TRBD2	TRBV9	TRBJ2-5	CASSGGGRTQETQYF	TGTGCCAGCAGCGGGGGCGGGAGGACCCAAGAGACCCAGTACTTC
few	TRBD1	TRBV20-1	TRBJ2-7	CSARGGGVPGQGNEQYF	TGCAGTGCTAGAGGAGGGGGTGTGCCAGGACAGGGGAACGAGCAGTACTTC
few	NA	TRBV6-6	TRBJ1-1	CASSYGDPEAFF	TGTGCCAGCAGTTACGGCGACCCCGAAGCTTTCTTT
many	TRBD2	TRBV4-3	TRBJ2-1	CASSQGAGGWAGEQFF	TGCGCCAGCAGCCAGGGCGCGGGAGGCTGGGCGGGGGAGCAGTTCTTC
NA	NA	TRBV9	TRBJ2-1	CASSVSPTAPNNEQFF	TGTGCCAGCAGCGTCTCCCCGACAGCACCAAACAATGAGCAGTTCTTC
few	NA	TRBV12-5	TRBJ1-2	CASGLVLGGGNYGYTF	TGTGCTAGTGGTTTGGTCTTAGGGGGAGGTAACTATGGCTACACCTTC
many	TRBD1	TRBV5-1	TRBJ2-7	CASSGNRGRPYEQYF	TGCGCCAGCAGCGGTAACAGGGGACGGCCCTACGAGCAGTACTTC
few	NA	TRBV11-2	TRBJ2-3	CASSAPTTPRGTDTQYF	TGTGCCAGCAGCGCCCCGACTACCCCAAGAGGTACAGATACGCAGTATTTT
NA	NA	TRBV6-1	TRBJ1-4	CASSQTRGTNEKLFF	TGTGCCAGCAGTCAAACACGAGGGACTAATGAAAAACTGTTTTTT